A selection of T cell receptor beta chains follows, all from one sample in a study of T cell repertoires in cytomegalovirus infection. These receptors' antigens are unknown. One entry per CDR3 protein, called by TCRdb with MiXCR from the reads. The sample holds fewer than 1,000,000 distinct CDR3 sequences, approximately 31% seen once. The sample here was cultured CD8+ T cells from PBMCs, taken from culture after CMV antigen stimulation. These receptors were collected from a human donor in good health (CMV status not recorded). Some clones in this sample may be carry-over from other donors' samples. Each CDR3 is given with its conserved first and last residue. The D gene is left open where the match is weak.

TRBV19	TRBJ1-5	.	CASSIEGLRANQPQHF
TRBV12-3/TRBV12-4	TRBJ1-1	.	CASSGPGDGTEAFF
TRBV5-1	TRBJ2-5	TRBD2	CANSFGGSQETQYF
TRBV7-2	TRBJ2-1	.	CASSQPRGGPRSSYYNEQFF
TRBV12-3/TRBV12-4	TRBJ2-6	.	CASSRISSGANVLTF
TRBV7-9	TRBJ2-4	.	CASSSDDLAKNIQYF
TRBV28	TRBJ2-1	.	CASSQQGRLRDEQFF
TRBV7-3	TRBJ2-3	.	CASSLMGVRTDTQYF
TRBV10-3	TRBJ1-2	.	CAIKSGTDYDYGYTF
TRBV4-1	TRBJ2-1	.	CASSQAGGGDYNEQFF
TRBV2	TRBJ1-2	.	CASIKGNYGYTF
TRBV5-1	TRBJ1-2	TRBD1	CASSLDAGGNYGYTF
TRBV4-2	TRBJ2-1	TRBD2	CASSQGVGGYNEQFF
TRBV29-1	TRBJ1-2	.	CSVAGQAVREGIPNYRPTNYGYTF
TRBV12-3/TRBV12-4	TRBJ2-3	.	CASSPYSPSTDTQYF
TRBV12-3/TRBV12-4	TRBJ1-1	TRBD1	CASRKTGGGPEAFF
TRBV27	TRBJ1-6	.	CASSFLIYNSPLHF
TRBV4-1	TRBJ2-1	.	CASSQEGGPSNEQFF
TRBV19	TRBJ2-7	.	CASSIIDEREQYF
TRBV9	TRBJ1-2	TRBD1	CASSVTGGHGYTF